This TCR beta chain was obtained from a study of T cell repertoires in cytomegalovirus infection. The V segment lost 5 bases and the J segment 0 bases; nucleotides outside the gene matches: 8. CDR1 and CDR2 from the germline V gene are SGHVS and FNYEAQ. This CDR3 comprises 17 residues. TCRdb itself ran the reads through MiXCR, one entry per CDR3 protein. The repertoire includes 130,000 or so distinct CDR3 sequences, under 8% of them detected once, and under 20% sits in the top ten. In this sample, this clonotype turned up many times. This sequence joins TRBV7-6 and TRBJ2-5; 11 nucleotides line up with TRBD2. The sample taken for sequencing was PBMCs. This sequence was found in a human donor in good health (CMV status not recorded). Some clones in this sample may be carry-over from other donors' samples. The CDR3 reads CASSQRLAGSNQETQYF. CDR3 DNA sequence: TGTGCCAGCAGCCAGAGACTAGCGGGGAGTAACCAAGAGACCCAGTACTTC. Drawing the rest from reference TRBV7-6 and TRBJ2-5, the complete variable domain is GAGVSQSPRYKVTKRGQDVALRCDPISGHVSLYWYRQALGQGPEFLTYFNYEAQQDKSGLPNDRFSAERPEGSISTLTIQRTEQRDSAMYRCASSQRLAGSNQETQYFGPGTRLLVL.